This T cell receptor beta chain emerged from a study of neurological immune-mediated disorders. Study-level points and caveats: Private repertoires in all groups were suggested, as expanded clones shared no CDR3 amino acid sequences across subjects.

Time point: longitudinal time-point 1 (baseline). The unsorted libraries originated from 2 million PBMCs kept at -80 C. The V end was cut by 3 bases, the J end by 1 base, with 12 bases between. The CDR3 consists of 16 residues. CDR1 is LGHDT and CDR2 is YNNKEL in the germline V gene (reference sequence). This clonotype has ten or more counts. Antigen: not known. TCRdb called the 5' RACE reads again in MiXCR, with one record for every CDR3 protein. This table has some 71,000 distinct CDR3 sequences, about 9.4% appearing once. This TCR came from a man younger than 45 in good health. Sequenced input: PBMCs. V usage is TRBV3-1 and J usage is TRBJ1-4, with D unclear. The DNA for the CDR3 is TGTGCCAGCAGCCACCCTTCGGCCCAAACTAATGAAAAACTGTTTTTT. Translating it yields CASSHPSAQTNEKLFF. The full variable domain, its missing parts supplied by reference TRBV3-1 and TRBJ1-4, is DTAVSQTPKYLVTQMGNDKSIKCEQNLGHDTMYWYKQDSKKFLKIMFSYNNKELIINETVPNRFSPKSPDKAHLNLHINSLELGDSAVYFCASSHPSAQTNEKLFFGSGTQLSVL.